The rows below give T cell receptor beta chains drawn from one sample of a study of spatial heterogeneity in lung cancer. TCRdb independently ran MiXCR on the 5' RACE reads; one entry per CDR3 protein. The data hold 20,000 to 30,000 distinct CDR3 sequences, with 4.5% to 7.5% observed a single time. The starting material was PBMCs, obtained at follow-up. These receptors originate from a male donor with early-stage non-small cell lung cancer. CDR3s include the opening cysteine and the closing phenylalanine or tryptophan. A D gene is named only where the DNA matches it firmly. A row's size may be missing; if present it is once, few, many or a size class.

v_call,j_call,clone_size,d_call,cdr3_aa,cdr3_nt
TRBV7-2,TRBJ2-3,many,-,CASSTGTTDTQYF,TGTGCCAGCAGTACAGGGACCACAGATACGCAGTATTTT
TRBV19,TRBJ2-1,many,-,CASSISLTPHNEQFF,TGTGCCAGTAGTATAAGTCTTACCCCCCACAATGAGCAGTTCTTC
TRBV7-9,TRBJ1-6,many,-,CASSAVQGSSAPLHF,TGTGCCAGCAGCGCAGTACAGGGATCTTCAGCACCCCTCCACTTT
TRBV13,TRBJ2-5,many,-,CASSLAPPGAHVETQYF,TGTGCCAGCAGCTTAGCCCCCCCGGGGGCGCATGTGGAGACCCAGTACTTC
TRBV7-2,TRBJ1-5,many,-,CASSLAAGSNQPQHF,TGTGCCAGCAGCCTCGCGGCAGGAAGCAATCAGCCCCAGCATTTT
TRBV5-6,TRBJ2-3,many,-,CASSLTFGTPRTDTQYF,TGTGCCAGCAGCTTGACCTTCGGGACACCCCGCACAGATACGCAGTATTTT
TRBV6-2/TRBV6-3,TRBJ2-5,few,TRBD1,CASSTHPDRVKTQYF,TGTGCCAGCAGTACCCACCCCGACAGGGTGAAGACCCAGTACTTC
TRBV5-1,TRBJ2-1,many,-,CASSLRFDEQFF,TGCGCCAGCAGCTTGCGGTTCGATGAGCAGTTCTTC
TRBV4-3,TRBJ2-1,many,TRBD2,CASSQVIPTSGGANEQFF,TGCGCCAGCAGCCAAGTGATCCCTACTAGCGGGGGGGCTAATGAGCAGTTCTTC
TRBV28,TRBJ1-2,many,-,CASSLRGSHGYTF,TGTGCCAGCAGTTTAAGGGGTTCTCATGGCTACACCTTC
TRBV6-2/TRBV6-3,TRBJ2-3,many,-,CASSYPTGSGFTADTQYF,TGTGCCAGCAGTTACCCGACGGGGTCGGGCTTTACGGCAGATACGCAGTATTTT
TRBV11-2,TRBJ1-4,few,-,CASSFDSYNEKLFF,TGTGCCAGCAGCTTCGATAGCTATAATGAAAAACTGTTTTTT
TRBV5-1,TRBJ2-7,-,-,CASSWEGQSYEQYF,TGCGCCAGCAGCTGGGAAGGACAGTCCTACGAGCAGTACTTC
TRBV12-3/TRBV12-4,TRBJ1-2,many,-,CASSLARPSLGGYTF,TGTGCCAGCAGTTTGGCAAGACCATCTCTAGGGGGCTACACCTTC
TRBV7-9,TRBJ1-2,many,TRBD1,CASTRGQERGGYTF,TGTGCCAGCACCCGAGGACAGGAGCGGGGTGGCTACACCTTC
TRBV10-3,TRBJ2-5,few,TRBD1,CASHRGLGETQYF,TGTGCCAGCCACAGGGGGCTCGGCGAGACCCAGTACTTC
TRBV12-3/TRBV12-4,TRBJ2-1,many,-,CASSPLIRKSSYNEQFF,TGTGCCAGCAGCCCCTTAATAAGGAAAAGCTCCTACAATGAGCAGTTCTTC
TRBV7-3,TRBJ2-5,-,-,CASSLGRPGETQYF,TGTGCCAGCAGCTTAGGGCGGCCCGGGGAGACCCAGTACTTC
TRBV6-2/TRBV6-3,TRBJ1-5,-,TRBD1,CASSYFGRGGYQPQHF,TGTGCCAGCAGTTACTTCGGTAGAGGGGGCTATCAGCCCCAGCATTTT
TRBV11-3,TRBJ2-6,-,-,CASSGTGTRSGANVLTF,TGTGCCAGCAGCGGGACCGGGACACGCTCTGGGGCCAACGTCCTGACTTTC
TRBV12-5,TRBJ1-1,few,-,CASGFHRYLEAFF,TGTGCTAGTGGCTTTCACCGTTACCTTGAAGCTTTCTTT
TRBV10-2,TRBJ2-1,-,-,CASCLVRENEQFF,TGCGCCAGCTGCTTAGTGAGGGAAAATGAGCAGTTCTTC
TRBV12-3/TRBV12-4,TRBJ1-6,-,-,CASSPLGKTAYSPLHF,TGTGCCAGCAGCCCACTTGGAAAGACAGCTTATTCACCCCTCCACTTT
TRBV25-1,TRBJ2-1,many,TRBD2,CASSVSRGSTEQFF,TGTGCCAGCAGTGTTTCGCGCGGGAGTACTGAGCAGTTCTTC
TRBV18,TRBJ2-3,-,TRBD1,CASSSPGQGTRMDTQYF,TGTGCCAGCTCATCCCCGGGACAGGGGACCAGAATGGATACGCAGTATTTT
TRBV29-1,TRBJ2-1,medium-sized,-,CSVVRDVTYNEQFF,TGCAGCGTTGTCCGGGACGTTACCTACAATGAGCAGTTCTTC
TRBV2,TRBJ1-3,few,-,CASSPGAGNTIYF,TGTGCCAGCAGTCCCGGCGCTGGAAACACCATATATTTT
TRBV7-9,TRBJ2-5,many,TRBD2,CASSLRGGLETQYF,TGTGCCAGCAGCTTGCGGGGGGGCCTTGAGACCCAGTACTTC
TRBV27,TRBJ2-3,-,-,CASSLIEVVSGADTQYF,TGTGCCAGCAGTTTGATTGAGGTTGTGTCGGGGGCAGATACGCAGTATTTT
TRBV11-2,TRBJ2-5,-,TRBD2,CASSPRGVLETQYF,TGTGCCAGCAGCCCACGGGGGGTTCTGGAGACCCAGTACTTC
TRBV14,TRBJ2-3,few,-,CASSQDILGLGQYF,TGTGCCAGCAGCCAAGACATCTTGGGACTTGGGCAGTATTTT
TRBV15,TRBJ1-2,many,-,CATSRTGAEGYTF,TGTGCCACCAGCAGGACAGGTGCCGAAGGCTACACCTTC
TRBV20-1,TRBJ1-1,many,TRBD1,CSARALGQAELEAFF,TGCAGTGCTAGAGCTCTGGGACAGGCTGAACTAGAAGCTTTCTTT
TRBV6-5,TRBJ1-2,few,TRBD1,CATTRDRVNGYTF,TGTGCCACCACCCGGGACAGGGTGAATGGCTACACCTTC
TRBV6-2/TRBV6-3,TRBJ2-1,-,TRBD2,CASSPLGGGAMSEQFF,TGTGCCAGCAGTCCCCTCGGCGGGGGGGCTATGTCTGAGCAGTTCTTC
TRBV9,TRBJ2-5,-,-,CASSEGSEKETQYF,TGTGCCAGCAGCGAGGGATCGGAGAAAGAGACCCAGTACTTC
TRBV7-2,TRBJ2-2,many,-,CASSTNTGELFF,TGTGCCAGCAGCACTAACACCGGGGAGCTGTTTTTT
TRBV7-8,TRBJ2-3,-,-,CASSLATTRSTDTQYF,TGTGCCAGCAGCTTAGCCACAACCAGGAGCACAGATACGCAGTATTTT
TRBV5-1,TRBJ1-5,many,TRBD1,CASSLHGTGNQPQHF,TGCGCCAGCAGCTTGCACGGGACAGGCAATCAGCCCCAGCATTTT
TRBV12-3/TRBV12-4,TRBJ1-6,few,-,CASSLSRGRNSPLHF,TGTGCCAGCAGTTTAAGTCGGGGGAGGAATTCACCCCTCCACTTT
TRBV7-8,TRBJ2-3,few,-,CASSRTRGDTQYF,TGTGCCAGCAGCCGTACCCGTGGAGATACGCAGTATTTT
TRBV20-1,TRBJ2-3,many,TRBD1,CSARGRQGYTDTQYF,TGCAGTGCTAGGGGGAGACAGGGATACACAGATACGCAGTATTTT
TRBV13,TRBJ2-3,many,-,CASSHNRKPTDTQYF,TGTGCCAGCAGCCATAACAGGAAACCCACAGATACGCAGTATTTT
TRBV7-2,TRBJ1-5,few,TRBD1,CASSLNGQGGSQPQHF,TGTGCCAGCAGCCTAAACGGACAGGGAGGAAGTCAGCCCCAGCATTTT
TRBV6-2/TRBV6-3,TRBJ2-1,few,-,CASSWDSPNFISYEQFF,TGTGCCAGCAGTTGGGACTCACCGAATTTTATTAGCTATGAGCAGTTCTTC
TRBV3-1,TRBJ1-2,many,-,CASSQEGVPSYGYTF,TGTGCCAGCAGCCAAGAGGGGGTCCCCTCCTATGGCTACACCTTC
TRBV25-1,TRBJ2-3,many,-,CASSPQDLSTDTQYF,TGTGCCAGCAGTCCCCAGGACTTAAGCACAGATACGCAGTATTTT
TRBV7-2,TRBJ1-1,many,-,CASSLSKGLTEAFF,TGTGCCAGCAGCTTATCTAAGGGGCTTACTGAAGCTTTCTTT
TRBV5-1,TRBJ2-1,few,-,CASSLTPGLENEQFF,TGCGCCAGCAGCTTGACGCCAGGCCTAGAGAATGAGCAGTTCTTC
TRBV4-3,TRBJ2-1,many,-,CASSQEVLYNEQFF,TGCGCCAGCAGCCAAGAGGTTCTCTACAATGAGCAGTTCTTC
TRBV3-1,TRBJ1-5,-,-,CASSEGPLDQPQHF,TGTGCCAGCAGTGAGGGGCCGTTGGATCAGCCCCAGCATTTT
TRBV2,TRBJ1-5,many,-,CASSEGDNQPQHF,TGTGCCAGCAGTGAAGGTGACAATCAGCCCCAGCATTTT
TRBV2,TRBJ2-1,many,TRBD2,CASTIRTSGNNEQFF,TGTGCCAGCACCATAAGGACTAGCGGGAACAATGAGCAGTTCTTC
TRBV12-3/TRBV12-4,TRBJ2-4,many,-,CASSPKNIQYF,TGTGCCAGCAGTCCCAAAAACATTCAGTACTTC
TRBV7-8,TRBJ2-1,-,-,CASSLLLPEQFF,TGTGCCAGCAGCTTATTGCTTCCTGAGCAGTTCTTC
TRBV11-2,TRBJ2-3,many,-,CASSTPNGQLSTDTQYF,TGTGCCAGCAGCACCCCGAATGGACAGCTTAGCACAGATACGCAGTATTTT
TRBV20-1,TRBJ2-7,few,TRBD1,CSASDRGRVSYEQYF,TGCAGTGCTAGCGACAGGGGGCGGGTCTCCTACGAGCAGTACTTC